The source of this TCR beta chain is a study of blood T cell repertoires in COVID-19. This clone was detected once. In the source study's methods: Reference gene primer amplification in the assay estimated nucleated cell counts. The assay was immunoSEQ multiplex PCR, and TCRdb's table has in-frame clones only and misses some. The DNA gave D and trimming, while V, J and clone size come from that table. The sample has some 150,000 clones, 86% seen once. CDR3 length: 15 amino acids. CDR1 is SGHNT and CDR2 is YYREEE in the germline V gene (reference sequence). With 4 bases clipped from V and 4 bases from J, the junction kept 6 bases outside the gene matches.

The clonotype comes from a woman aged 60 to 75 with COVID-19, enrolled during active disease. The chain combines TRBV5-4 with TRBJ2-1; 9 bases match TRBD2. The sample was peripheral blood. CDR3 protein: CASSRGLAGYNEQFF. In nucleotides, the CDR3 is TGTGCCAGCAGCCGGGGGCTAGCGGGGTACAATGAGCAGTTCTTC.